This TCR beta chain originates from a study of blood T cell repertoires in COVID-19. Overall study: Both acute and convalescent COVID-19 samples were obtained from the United States, Italy and Spain.

Sequenced by immunoSEQ multiplex PCR; TCRdb stores in-frame clones only, minus some. The sample carries 60,000 to 70,000 clones, over 80% recorded once. Germline loops: CDR1 SGHNT, CDR2 YYREEE (reference sequence). The CDR3 runs 15 residues. J lost 4 bases, V lost 0 bases, and 5 bases had no gene match. The receptor comes from a human donor in a cohort sampled during active COVID-19. J is TRBJ1-2 and V is TRBV5-4; 8 bases match TRBD1. The sample consisted of peripheral blood. The CDR3 DNA sequence: TGTGCCAGCAGCTTGGCCGACACAGGGGGCTATGGCTACACCTTC. Amino acid sequence: CASSLADTGGYGYTF. The full variable domain, completed using reference TRBV5-4 and TRBJ1-2, is ETGVTQSPTHLIKTRGQQVTLRCSSQSGHNTVSWYQQALGQGPQFIFQYYREEENGRGNFPPRFSGLQFPNYSSELNVNALELDDSALYLCASSLADTGGYGYTFGSGTRLTVV.